One sample yielded the 5 T cell receptor beta chains listed below, sequenced in a study of early T cells in non-severe SARS-CoV-2 infection. TCRdb re-called the 5' RACE reads with MiXCR, one entry per CDR3 protein. The table shows 28,000 or so distinct CDR3 sequences, with 3% to 4% occurring only once. Sequenced input: whole blood. These receptor sequences come from an adult who was a healthcare worker with PCR-confirmed SARS-CoV-2 infection or an uninfected control (not recorded which).

In its sample, this clonotype was seen many times. CDR3 sequence (DNA): TGTGCCAGCAGTTATGGGGGGCGCATCTCTGAAGCTTTCTTT. Amino acids: CASSYGGRISEAFF. The chain uses TRBV6-6 and TRBJ1-1; D is possibly TRBD1 (6 bases). Germline V gene lookup returns CDR1 MNHNY and CDR2 SVGAGI (reference sequence). Trimming cost V 3 bases and J 6 bases, with 14 bases left between them. There are 14 residues in the CDR3.

This clonotype was detected many times. The rearrangement joins TRBV6-2 or TRBV6-3 to TRBJ1-1; D remains unclear. V dropped 2 bases and J dropped 11 bases, with 15 bases sitting between them. The CDR3 is 13 amino acids. Per germline, CDR1 MNHEY and CDR2 SVGEGT. The CDR3 nucleotides are TGTGCCAGCAGTTACCCGAAATCGGGCCTCGCTTTCTTT. This gives the protein CASSYPKSGLAFF.

Many counts were recorded for this clonotype. This chain uses TRBV7-2 with TRBJ2-3; 11 positions match TRBD2. The CDR3 runs 19 residues. The V gene's germline CDR1 is SGHTA and CDR2 FQGNSA. Germline trimming cut 6 bases from V and 6 bases from J; bases unmatched to any gene: 20. In DNA form, the CDR3 reads TGTGCCAGCAGGGCGCCGAGGGCAGCCGGGACTAGCGGCATTGATACGCAGTATTTT. It translates to CASRAPRAAGTSGIDTQYF.

This clonotype has a handful of counts. The chain has TRBV24-1 and TRBJ2-1; D may be TRBD2 (5 bases). This CDR3 has 14 residues. Deletions cut 4 bases from V and 8 bases from J, with 14 bases between. From germline, CDR1 is KGHDR and CDR2 SFDVKD. CDR3 in amino acids: CATSEPGRFYEQFF. The CDR3, as DNA: TGTGCCACCAGTGAACCGGGAAGATTCTATGAGCAGTTCTTC.

This clonotype was detected many times. The CDR3 nucleotides are TGTGCCACTTTAGGGGTCAACTCGGGACGGGGGAACACTGAAGCTTTCTTT. Translating gives CATLGVNSGRGNTEAFF. The chain combines TRBV18 with TRBJ1-1; tentatively, D is TRBD1 (5 bases). This CDR3 has 17 amino acids. The V end was cut by 10 bases, the J end by 1 base, with 25 bases between. Germline V gene lookup returns CDR1 KGHSH and CDR2 LQKENI.